What follows is one TCR beta chain and its context. Its specificity is not known. TCR beta VDJ and CDR3 profiles were obtained from a genomic DNA template. TCRdb fed the reads into MiXCR, producing one record per CDR3 protein. The sample consists of 200,000 or so distinct CDR3 sequences, less than 65% of them appearing once. The sample comes from a study of CD8+CD57+ T cells in acquired aplastic anemia. Study observations and caveats: Patient and control CD8+ Simpson's diversity was not significantly different.

CDR1 LGHNA and CDR2 YNFKEQ come from the germline V gene. The CDR3 has 16 residues. The V gene lost 4 bases and the J gene lost 3 bases, with 19 bases spanning the gap. The receptor's source is a human donor with severe aplastic anemia or a healthy control (not recorded which). Sequenced material: sorted CD4+, CD8+, or CD8+CD57+ T cells (not recorded which) from PBMCs. V usage is TRBV4-2 and J usage is TRBJ2-7; possible D gene TRBD2, 6 bases. The CDR3, as DNA: TGTGCCAGCAGCCCCTCGATTAGTAGCGGTGACTACGAGCAGTACTTC. Residues: CASSPSISSGDYEQYF.